Listed below are T cell receptor beta chains from one sample, sequenced in a study of T cell responses to AZD1222 COVID-19 vaccine. TCRdb's table, derived via immunoSEQ multiplex PCR, lists solely in-frame clones and lacks some. The sample lists approximately 92,000 clones; approximately 91% were seen once. The sample was peripheral blood, taken on day 0 of AZD1222 vaccination. The receptors come from an adult in good health. CDR3s include the opening cysteine and the closing phenylalanine or tryptophan. The order of the fields is CDR3 protein, CDR3 DNA, clone size, D gene, J gene, V gene. The D gene is left open where the match is weak. Expanded clones get a size class; other rows say once, few or many, or leave the size out.

CASSSPGAGGNYEQYF	TGTGCCAGCAGCTCCCCTGGGGCAGGGGGAAACTACGAGCAGTACTTC	NA	TRBD1	TRBJ2-7	TRBV28
CASSSFSRANEKLFF	TGTGCCAGCAGCTCCTTTAGTAGGGCAAATGAAAAACTGTTTTTT	NA	NA	TRBJ1-4	TRBV7-9
CASSVTGMVTGELFF	TGTGCCAGCAGTGTAACCGGGATGGTCACCGGGGAGCTGTTTTTT	NA	NA	TRBJ2-2	TRBV6-6
CASSPSFREGYTF	TGTGCCAGCAGCCCATCCTTCCGGGAGGGCTACACCTTC	NA	NA	TRBJ1-2	TRBV7-9
CASSLGGRPYEQYF	TGTGCCAGCAGCTTAGGAGGCAGGCCCTACGAGCAGTACTTC	NA	NA	TRBJ2-7	TRBV7-8
CASSPQKNQPQHF	TGTGCCAGCAGTCCACAAAAAAATCAGCCCCAGCATTTT	NA	NA	TRBJ1-5	TRBV12-3/TRBV12-4
CASSPQGVANYGYTF	TGTGCCAGCAGTCCACAGGGGGTAGCTAACTATGGCTACACCTTC	NA	TRBD1	TRBJ1-2	TRBV28
CASSPGQGAGETQYF	TGTGCCAGCAGCCCCGGACAGGGGGCGGGGGAGACCCAGTACTTC	NA	TRBD1	TRBJ2-5	TRBV3-1/TRBV3-2
CASSPGQGFSYGYTF	TGTGCCAGTAGCCCGGGACAGGGTTTTTCCTATGGCTACACCTTC	NA	TRBD1	TRBJ1-2	TRBV19
CASSFIPTGGGNQPQHF	TGTGCCAGCAGTTTTATCCCTACAGGGGGAGGCAATCAGCCCCAGCATTTT	few	TRBD1	TRBJ1-5	TRBV27
CASSYGQGRGEQYF	TGTGCCAGCAGTTACGGACAGGGGCGGGGCGAGCAGTACTTC	NA	TRBD1	TRBJ2-7	TRBV27
CASSSYSPGELFF	TGTGCCAGCAGTTCGTATAGTCCCGGGGAGCTGTTTTTT	NA	NA	TRBJ2-2	TRBV12-3/TRBV12-4
CASSPGTQGYGYTF	TGTGCCAGCAGCCCAGGGACCCAAGGTTACGGCTACACCTTC	NA	NA	TRBJ1-2	TRBV7-6
CASSSRGLANTGELFF	TGTGCCAGCAGCTCCAGGGGGCTCGCGAACACCGGGGAGCTGTTTTTT	few	TRBD1	TRBJ2-2	TRBV7-9
CASSYGRTGGVTEAFF	TGTGCCAGCAGTTACGGGAGGACAGGGGGTGTTACTGAAGCTTTCTTT	NA	TRBD1	TRBJ1-1	TRBV6-2/TRBV6-3
CASTLRQNSPLHF	TGTGCCAGCACCCTGCGACAGAATTCACCCCTCCACTTT	NA	NA	TRBJ1-6	TRBV6-5
CASSFTGVREQYF	TGTGCCAGCAGCTTTACGGGGGTCCGCGAGCAGTACTTC	NA	NA	TRBJ2-7	TRBV7-2